This T cell receptor beta chain was retrieved from a study of graft-versus-host responses after intestinal transplantation. Study-level information: Recipients obtained multivisceral, liver-intestinal, or isolated intestinal transplants.

The repertoire was sequenced with immunoSEQ multiplex PCR; TCRdb's copy has only in-frame clones and lacks some. This table has 70,000 to 95,000 clones, approximately 92% appearing once. This clone was recorded only once. Its antigen is still unknown. Germline V CDR1 and CDR2: SGHDT, YYEEEE. The ends were cut back, 0 bases at V and 4 bases at J, with 6 bases in the middle. The CDR3 is 13 amino acids. Findings and caveats of the study: GvH clones were found in recipient marrow; some appeared first in ileum or blood. Clonal ratios of graft-versus-host to host-versus-graft in allografts were high for patients exhibiting graft-donor T cell macrochimerism.

Sequenced here: unstimulated CD8+ T cells sorted from spleen or lymph node cells, sampled before transplant. The gene calls are TRBV5-6 and TRBJ2-3; D call uncertain. The sequence was obtained from a human donor who was the organ donor for an intestinal transplant. CDR3 region: CASSLGASDTQYF. The CDR3 DNA is TGTGCCAGCAGCTTGGGGGCCTCAGATACGCAGTATTTT.